This T cell receptor beta chain was found in a study of metastatic and nonmetastatic thyroid tumors. TCRdb re-called the PCR reads with MiXCR. The table records some 64,000 clones, about 3.8% of them present only once. This clone was seen repeatedly, ten times or more. Per germline, CDR1 KGHDR and CDR2 SFDVKD. The CDR3 sequence is 16 residues long. Trimming shortened V by 4 bases and J by 4 bases, and 13 bases separated the two germline ends. Nobody among the patients had been given any treatment before thyroid surgery. Material: blood. This chain uses TRBV24-1 with TRBJ2-6; no definite D call. The TCR was taken from a female donor with papillary thyroid cancer or a benign thyroid nodule (not recorded which). Some clones in this sample may be carry-over from other donors' samples. DNA of the CDR3: TGTGCCACCAGTGAGCCGGTAGCTGGGGGGGCCAACGTCCTGACTTTC. Translation gives CATSEPVAGGANVLTF.